This T cell receptor beta chain was found in a study of beta chain features in type 1 diabetes. Background on the study: Healthy donors and patients showed comparable age, gender and cell yields. Study conclusions and caveats: A potential influence of HLA type upon TCRB rearrangement remained unresolved herein. Patients' naive, central memory and Treg TCRB repertoires seemed closer to one another than those of healthy donors. A cDNA-based sequencing approach could over-represent cells with high TCR expression.

The whole isolated RNA underwent reverse transcription, so sequencing captured expressed TCRB transcripts. Profiling relied on immunoSEQ multiplex PCR, and the TCRdb table lists in-frame clones only, not all of them. The table includes 300,000 or so clones, approximately 8.2% detected once. Trimming pared 4 bases from V and 4 bases from J, leaving 13 bases between. Germline CDR1 is LGHNA and CDR2 is YSLEER. CDR3 length equals 15 residues. This clone was counted a few times. Its antigen is undetermined. This clonotype was sampled from a woman between 18 and 30 years old in good health. The chain has TRBV4-3 and TRBJ1-4, with D perhaps matching TRBD1 (5 bases). The sequencing input was central memory CD4+ T cells from blood. CDR3 amino acids: CASSRKTANNEKLFF. CDR3 DNA sequence: TGCGCCAGCAGCCGAAAGACAGCGAATAATGAAAAACTGTTTTTT.